This is a list of T cell receptor beta chains from one sample in a study of vaccination and CD4 T cells after COVID-19. Their cognate antigens are unknown. TCRdb re-derived calls from the PCR reads in MiXCR, one entry per CDR3 protein. The sample yields 10,000 to 13,000 distinct CDR3 sequences, roughly 58% seen once. The sequenced sample was CD4+ T cells from blood, cultured in vitro. All receptors derive from a human donor who had recovered from COVID-19. The CDR3 runs from the conserved cysteine through the conserved F or W. Each record gives: clone size, J gene, V gene, D gene, CDR3 protein, CDR3 DNA. A D gene is named only where the DNA matches it firmly. Clone size is given for some rows only: seen once, a few or many times, or a class if the clone is expanded.

NA | TRBJ2-5 | TRBV27 | NA | CASSLRGMETQYF | TGTGCCAGCAGTCTCCGGGGGATGGAGACCCAGTACTTC
once | TRBJ1-1 | TRBV7-2 | NA | CASSPTGRVTEAFF | TGTGCCAGCAGCCCCACAGGGCGTGTTACTGAAGCTTTCTTT
NA | TRBJ2-3 | TRBV11-1 | TRBD2 | CASSLWRETDTQYF | TGTGCCAGCAGCTTATGGCGGGAGACAGATACGCAGTATTTT
NA | TRBJ2-1 | TRBV5-8 | NA | CASSLQGVNNEQFF | TGTGCCAGCAGCCTACAGGGTGTGAACAATGAGCAGTTCTTC
few | TRBJ1-1 | TRBV7-9 | NA | CASMGGRWGTEAFF | TGTGCCAGCATGGGTGGGAGGTGGGGAACTGAAGCTTTCTTT
few | TRBJ1-2 | TRBV20-1 | NA | CSARDLGPNYGYTF | TGCAGTGCTAGAGATCTGGGCCCTAACTATGGCTACACCTTC
few | TRBJ1-5 | TRBV20-1 | NA | CSAIEGGQPQHF | TGCAGTGCTATCGAAGGGGGACAGCCCCAGCATTTT
NA | TRBJ2-5 | TRBV20-1 | NA | CSARGSGETQYF | TGCAGTGCTAGGGGAAGCGGTGAGACCCAGTACTTC
NA | TRBJ1-5 | TRBV28 | NA | CAGNAGPNQPQHF | TGTGCCGGTAACGCAGGGCCTAATCAGCCCCAGCATTTT
NA | TRBJ2-5 | TRBV20-1 | NA | CSASRHQETQYF | TGCAGTGCTAGCCGCCACCAAGAGACCCAGTACTTC
few | TRBJ2-7 | TRBV20-1 | TRBD2 | CSASGLATTYEQYF | TGCAGTGCTAGCGGACTAGCGACTACCTACGAGCAGTACTTC
few | TRBJ1-4 | TRBV20-1 | TRBD1 | CSASQTGLGKLFF | TGCAGTGCCTCGCAGACAGGGTTGGGAAAACTGTTTTTT
NA | TRBJ2-7 | TRBV5-1 | TRBD2 | CASSSLAGAYEQYF | TGCGCCAGCAGTTCACTAGCGGGGGCCTACGAGCAGTACTTC
NA | TRBJ1-2 | TRBV5-6 | NA | CASSPPRPPRGYGYTF | TGTGCCAGCAGCCCTCCCCGCCCTCCCAGGGGTTATGGCTACACCTTC
NA | TRBJ1-6 | TRBV11-2 | NA | CASSLAAGRSPLHF | TGTGCCAGCAGCTTAGCGGCGGGTCGGTCACCCCTCCACTTT
NA | TRBJ2-1 | TRBV5-1 | TRBD2 | CASRPAGGGNEQFF | TGCGCCAGCCGACCAGCGGGAGGTGGGAATGAGCAGTTCTTC
NA | TRBJ1-2 | TRBV7-9 | NA | CASSLTRGAPLYGYTF | TGTGCCAGCAGCTTAACTAGGGGGGCCCCCCTCTATGGCTACACCTTC
few | TRBJ1-6 | TRBV12-3/TRBV12-4 | NA | CASSIDGDSPLHF | TGTGCCAGCAGTATAGATGGGGATTCACCCCTCCACTTT
NA | TRBJ2-1 | TRBV2 | NA | CASSVTSPHEQFF | TGTGCCAGCAGTGTGACTAGTCCCCATGAGCAGTTCTTC
few | TRBJ2-7 | TRBV20-1 | TRBD2 | CSADGLAGDYEQYF | TGCAGTGCCGATGGGCTAGCGGGAGACTACGAGCAGTACTTC
NA | TRBJ1-6 | TRBV28 | NA | CASRSGTYNSPLHF | TGTGCCAGCCGATCCGGGACATATAATTCACCCCTCCACTTT
NA | TRBJ1-1 | TRBV6-1 | NA | CASSLDTEAFF | TGTGCCAGCAGCCTTGACACTGAAGCTTTCTTT
NA | TRBJ1-1 | TRBV11-2 | NA | CASSLNRVSTEAFF | TGTGCCAGCAGCTTAAACAGGGTATCGACTGAAGCTTTCTTT
few | TRBJ1-6 | TRBV2 | NA | CASRSSYNSPLHF | TGTGCCAGCAGGAGCTCCTATAATTCACCCCTCCACTTT
NA | TRBJ2-5 | TRBV20-1 | NA | CQVQNQETQYF | TGCCAAGTCCAAAACCAAGAGACCCAGTACTTC
few | TRBJ2-2 | TRBV20-1 | TRBD2 | CSARTSGRAGELFF | TGCAGTGCGAGGACTAGCGGGAGGGCCGGGGAGCTGTTTTTT
NA | TRBJ2-1 | TRBV20-1 | TRBD2 | CSARGDGSGRAAEQFF | TGCAGTGCTAGAGGGGACGGTAGCGGGAGGGCCGCTGAGCAGTTCTTC
NA | TRBJ1-2 | TRBV2 | NA | CASTLRAFLYGYTF | TGTGCCAGCACCCTTCGAGCGTTCCTCTATGGCTACACCTTC
NA | TRBJ1-6 | TRBV6-2/TRBV6-3 | NA | CASSYFGSYNSPLHF | TGTGCCAGCAGTTATTTCGGCTCCTATAATTCACCCCTCCACTTT
NA | TRBJ2-7 | TRBV15 | TRBD2 | CATSRGTSDSYEQYF | TGTGCCACCAGCAGGGGTACTAGCGACTCCTACGAGCAGTACTTC
NA | TRBJ2-1 | TRBV11-2 | TRBD2 | CASSTQTSGNEQFF | TGTGCCAGCAGCACCCAGACTAGCGGCAATGAGCAGTTCTTC
NA | TRBJ1-3 | TRBV27 | NA | CASSLSYPGYGNTIYF | TGTGCCAGCAGTTTAAGTTACCCGGGGTACGGAAACACCATATATTTT
NA | TRBJ2-3 | TRBV27 | NA | CASRQTSTDTQYF | TGTGCCAGTCGCCAGACCAGCACAGATACGCAGTATTTT